These 32 T cell receptor beta chains share one sample of origin, sequenced in a study of response to subunit inactivated influenza vaccine. From the RT-PCR reads, TCRdb called clonotypes with MiXCR, one entry per CDR3 protein. This sample yields approximately 290,000 distinct CDR3 sequences, of which about 20% are seen a single time; 10% belongs to the top ten. The sequencing used PBMCs from blood, collected around 22 months after vaccination. The receptors derive from a man in his fifties or sixties who received an inactivated influenza vaccine.

The chain links TRBV29-1 to TRBJ2-7; D uncertain. Trimming left V 7 bases short and J 6 bases short, with 13 bases between. Per the germline V gene, CDR1 is SQVTM and CDR2 is ANQGSEA. This CDR3 spans 11 amino acids. Here the CDR3 reads CSATVFSEQYF. DNA of the CDR3: TGCAGCGCAACAGTTTTTTCCGAGCAGTACTTC.

This clonotype appeared many times. This chain uses TRBV20-1 with TRBJ1-2, with no clear D. This CDR3 has 9 residues. Germline V gene sequence: CDR1 DFQATT, CDR2 SNEGSKA (reference sequence). V gave up 5 bases and J gave up 10 bases, with 8 bases separating them. The CDR3 reads CSAQDFYTF. Written as DNA, the CDR3 is TGCAGTGCTCAGGACTTCTACACCTTC.

The chain is built from TRBV6-2 or TRBV6-3 and TRBJ2-2, with 9 bases identical to TRBD2. Germline V gene lookup returns CDR1 MNHEY and CDR2 SVGEGT. V lost 10 bases and J lost 4; bases outside the gene matches: 10. This CDR3 comprises 15 residues. The DNA for the CDR3 is TGTGCCACACTCGGGACTAGCTTCTCCACCGGGGAGCTGTTTTTT. Encoded protein: CATLGTSFSTGELFF.

The chain couples TRBV12-3 or TRBV12-4 to TRBJ2-7, with D maybe TRBD1 (5 bases). The germline V and J ends were trimmed by 8 bases and 2 bases, with 19 bases remaining between them. The length of the CDR3 is 15 residues. The CDR3 protein is CASLGGAGPPYEQYF. DNA for the CDR3: TGTGCCAGCCTCGGTGGGGCAGGGCCCCCCTACGAGCAGTACTTC.

As to this clonotype: Without the conserved terminal phenylalanine or tryptophan, this CDR3 likely stems from a read error. This chain joins TRBV20-1 and TRBJ1-1, with no clear D. V was pared by 1 base and J by 5 bases, with 17 bases between. Germline V gene lookup returns CDR1 DFQATT and CDR2 SNEGSKA (reference sequence). There are 15 residues in the CDR3. The CDR3 sequence is CSARGPFSWGTEAFL. CDR3 in DNA: TGCAGTGCTAGAGGCCCCTTTTCATGGGGAACTGAAGCTTTCTTA.

This chain connects TRBV5-6 to TRBJ2-7; a weak D match, TRBD2 (6 bases). The CDR3 runs to 14 residues. Germline-derived CDR1 and CDR2 are SGHDT and YYEEEE. Trimming took off 2 bases at V and 0 bases at J, with 9 bases between the two ends. The CDR3 nucleotides read TGTGCCAGCAGCTTTATGGGAGGCTCCTACGAGCAGTACTTC. It codes for CASSFMGGSYEQYF.

This chain joins TRBV19 and TRBJ2-1; tentative D call: TRBD1 (5 bases). V lost 3 bases, J lost 0 bases, and 15 bases lay in between. The CDR3 totals 17 residues. CDR1 and CDR2 (germline): LNHDA, SQIVND (reference sequence). The CDR3 DNA reads TGTGCCAGTAGTATTAATTTGGGGCTTACCTCCTACAATGAGCAGTTCTTC. This translates into CASSINLGLTSYNEQFF.

The V call is TRBV12-3 or TRBV12-4, the J call TRBJ2-3, with D hard to call. Trimming removed 3 bases from V and 4 bases from J, with 14 bases in between. The CDR3 consists of 15 residues. CDR3 DNA: TGTGCCAGCAGTTTCACTCTGGCGTACTCAGATACGCAGTATTTT. Translating it yields CASSFTLAYSDTQYF.

This clonotype was seen only a few times. CDR3: CATSDLTSDGYGYTF. The CDR3 bases are TGTGCCACCAGTGATCTGACCTCGGACGGCTATGGCTACACCTTC. This rearrangement joins TRBV24-1 to TRBJ1-2; unclear D gene. V was cut by 3 bases and J by 4 bases, with 14 bases left in between. Germline loops: CDR1 KGHDR, CDR2 SFDVKD. This CDR3 has 15 amino acids.

This clonotype turned up a few times. The chain employs TRBV6-2 or TRBV6-3 and TRBJ1-5; D remains unclear. The germline CDR1 and CDR2 sequences are MNHEY and SVGEGT. There are 14 residues in the CDR3. V was clipped by 2 bases and J by 1 base, with 6 bases between them. CDR3 DNA: TGTGCCAGCAGTTACCTGCAGAGCAATCAGCCCCAGCATTTT. This gives the protein CASSYLQSNQPQHF.

This clonotype was counted only a few times. The V gene is TRBV4-1, the J gene TRBJ2-1; D perhaps matches TRBD1 (5 bases). Germline lookup yields CDR1 MGHRA and CDR2 YSYEKL. The V gene lost 4 bases and the J gene lost 7 bases, with 14 bases spanning the gap. The CDR3 extends over 14 amino acids. The CDR3 loop reads CASSPGLDRNEQFF. As DNA, the CDR3 is TGCGCCAGCAGCCCAGGGTTAGATCGAAATGAGCAGTTCTTC.

This sequence joins TRBV5-4 and TRBJ2-3; D unclear. CDR1 is SGHNT and CDR2 is YYREEE in the germline V gene (reference sequence). Trimming took off 4 bases at V and 6 bases at J, with 9 bases between the two ends. There are 12 residues in the CDR3. CDR3 amino acids: CASSNKKDTQYF. The CDR3, as DNA: TGTGCCAGCAGCAACAAGAAGGATACGCAGTATTTT. The full variable domain, with the rest looked up from reference TRBV5-4 and TRBJ2-3, is ETGVTQSPTHLIKTRGQQVTLRCSSQSGHNTVSWYQQALGQGPQFIFQYYREEENGRGNFPPRFSGLQFPNYSSELNVNALELDDSALYLCASSNKKDTQYFGPGTRLTVL.

The chain links TRBV9 to TRBJ2-2; TRBD1 might be the D (5 bases). CDR3 length: 15 amino acids. The germline V gene has CDR1 SGDLS and CDR2 YYNGEE. V shed 0 bases and J shed 6 bases, with 12 bases lying between them. DNA of the CDR3: TGTGCCAGCAGCGTAGAACAGATACAGGCCGGGGAGCTGTTTTTT. Translation gives CASSVEQIQAGELFF.

The chain is built from TRBV10-2 and TRBJ2-7, with TRBD2 matching over 14 bases. From germline, CDR1 is WSHSY and CDR2 SAAADI. J gave up 5 bases and V 4 bases, and 1 base lay outside the gene matches. The CDR3 extends over 14 amino acids. This CDR3 is CASSGLAGGHEQYF. The CDR3 region has the DNA TGCGCCAGCAGTGGACTAGCGGGGGGGCACGAGCAGTACTTC.

The V gene is TRBV10-3, the J gene TRBJ2-5; 7 nucleotides line up with TRBD2. V shed 10 bases and J 2 bases; nucleotides not matched to a gene: 7. The CDR3 extends over 13 amino acids. Germline V CDR1 and CDR2: ENHRY, SYGVKD. DNA of the CDR3: TGTGCCACCCACGGACTAGGACAAGAGACCCAGTACTTC. Protein sequence: CATHGLGQETQYF.

In nucleotides, the CDR3 is TGTGCCAGCAGTACCTGGACTAGCGGGGGTATGGGAGAGACCCAGTACTTC. This encodes CASSTWTSGGMGETQYF. The rearrangement links TRBV12-3 or TRBV12-4 to TRBJ2-5, with 13 bases aligning to TRBD2. CDR3 length: 17 amino acids. Trimming at V came to 5 bases and at J to 4 bases, leaving 10 bases not matched to a gene.

V and J are TRBV21-1 and TRBJ1-6. TRBV21-1 is a recognized pseudogene. The CDR3 loop spans 15 amino acids. The CDR3 is CASSKAIEYNSPLHF. The CDR3 nucleotides are TGTGCCAGCAGCAAAGCGATAGAGTACAATTCACCCCTCCACTTT.

There are many counts of this clonotype. The chain has TRBV10-3 and TRBJ1-2, with a weak D call TRBD1 (6 bases). The CDR3 loop spans 16 amino acids. Trimming cost V 0 bases and J 4 bases, with 15 bases left between them. Germline assignment: CDR1 ENHRY and CDR2 SYGVKD. As DNA, the CDR3 is TGTGCCATCAGTGAGTCTTGGGGGCAGGGCGGCTATGGCTACACCTTC. Translation gives CAISESWGQGGYGYTF.

Only a few counts were recorded for this clonotype. The CDR3 is CASSSIGRDRGKGELFF. The CDR3 DNA sequence: TGTGCCAGCAGTTCCATCGGCCGGGACAGGGGAAAGGGGGAGCTGTTTTTT. The chain couples TRBV12-3 or TRBV12-4 to TRBJ2-2; 10 bases agree with TRBD1. The trim removed 4 bases at V and 8 bases at J, leaving 13 bases unmatched. The CDR3 length is 17 residues.

This clonotype has a single count. At one end, the junction sequence differs from germline, possibly due to a read error. The V gene is TRBV7-2, the J gene TRBJ1-2; D is uncertain. The CDR3 extends over 15 amino acids. Germline lookup yields CDR1 SGHTA and CDR2 FQGNSA. CDR3 in DNA: TGTGCCAGCAGCTTAAGTGCGAAGGGTGGCTATGTCTACACCTTC. It encodes CASSLSAKGGYVYTF.

The V and J genes are TRBV28 and TRBJ2-7; possibly TRBD2 for D (5 bases). The germline V and J ends were trimmed by 2 bases and 3 bases, with 11 bases remaining between them. Germline CDR1 and CDR2: MDHEN and SYDVKM. The CDR3 has 14 residues. CDR3 sequence reads: CASSLPRTYYEQYF. CDR3 nucleotides: TGTGCCAGCAGTTTACCCAGGACTTACTACGAGCAGTACTTC.

This clonotype occurred many times. The chain combines TRBV6-5 with TRBJ1-3, with 7 bases that match TRBD1. CDR1 is MNHEY and CDR2 is SVGAGI in the germline V gene. The CDR3 consists of 19 residues. With V trimmed by 0 bases and J by 1 base, 12 bases remained unmatched. CDR3 amino acids: CASSYSRQGVHHSGNTIYF. In nucleotides, the CDR3 is TGTGCCAGCAGTTACTCGAGGCAGGGGGTTCATCATTCTGGAAACACCATATATTTT.

V usage is TRBV11-2 and J usage is TRBJ2-1; possible D gene TRBD2, 6 bases. The germline V and J ends were trimmed by 1 base and 2 bases, with 12 bases remaining between them. From germline, CDR1 is SGHAT and CDR2 FQNNGV. The CDR3 length is 16 residues. CDR3 sequence: CASSLVGRPTYNEQFF. The CDR3 DNA follows: TGTGCCAGCAGCTTAGTTGGGAGGCCCACCTACAATGAGCAGTTCTTC.

The V gene is TRBV29-1, the J gene TRBJ2-2; TRBD1 matches 8 bases. Germline V gene data show CDR1 as SQVTM and CDR2 as ANQGSEA. V was pared by 3 bases and J by 8 bases, with 8 bases of the junction left unmatched. The CDR3 sequence is 14 residues long. CDR3 in amino acids: CSVERTGWVGELFF. The CDR3 DNA is TGCAGCGTTGAGAGGACAGGGTGGGTTGGGGAGCTGTTTTTT.

This clonotype has more than one count but fewer than ten. This chain connects TRBV7-6 to TRBJ2-2; TRBD1 matches 10 bases. The CDR3 contains 15 residues. Germline CDR1 reads SGHVS; CDR2 reads FNYEAQ. V was pared by 1 base and J by 8 bases, with 4 bases of the junction left unmatched. CDR3 coding DNA: TGTGCCAGCAGCTTAGAGGGACAGGGGCAAGGGGAGCTGTTTTTT. Protein sequence: CASSLEGQGQGELFF.

This sequence joins TRBV6-6 and TRBJ1-4, with no clear D. Trimming took 1 base from V and 4 from J, leaving 1 base between them. This CDR3 region has 12 residues. The V gene's germline CDR1 is MNHNY and CDR2 SVGAGI (reference sequence). CDR3 DNA: TGTGCCAGCAGTTACTATAATGAAAAACTGTTTTTT. This codes for CASSYYNEKLFF.

The chain is built from TRBV5-1 and TRBJ2-7; 8 positions agree with TRBD2. Looked up from germline, CDR1 is SGHRS and CDR2 is YFSETQ. V gave up 2 bases and J gave up 5 bases; unmatched junction bases: 6. This CDR3 has 14 residues. The CDR3 DNA is TGCGCCAGCAGCTTAGGAGCGGGAGTCCACGAGCAGTACTTC. Its translation is CASSLGAGVHEQYF.

This chain links TRBV7-8 with TRBJ1-5; D not certain. The V and J ends lost 1 base and 6 bases respectively, with 13 bases between them. Germline V lookup: CDR1 SGHVS, CDR2 FQNEAQ. The CDR3 length is 15 residues. Written as DNA, the CDR3 is TGTGCCAGCAGCTTAGTTGGGCGTTCCGGTCAGCCCCAGCATTTT. It encodes CASSLVGRSGQPQHF.

This clonotype was seen repeatedly, ten times or more. The V and J genes are TRBV5-1 and TRBJ1-2; TRBD1 matches at 10 bases. V lost 0 bases and J lost 8; bases outside the gene matches: 7. Germline CDR1 and CDR2: SGHRS and YFSETQ. CDR3 size: 15 residues. CDR3 protein: CASSLGDRGPGGYTF. CDR3 DNA sequence: TGCGCCAGCAGCTTGGGAGACAGGGGGCCAGGGGGCTACACCTTC.

This clonotype was counted once. DNA of the CDR3: TGTGCCAGCAGCCTAGGGGGCCTATGGGGGGAGACCCAGTACTTC. Translation gives CASSLGGLWGETQYF. The chain carries TRBV7-8 and TRBJ2-5; 7 nucleotides align to TRBD1. The V gene's germline CDR1 is SGHVS and CDR2 FQNEAQ. The CDR3 covers 15 residues. With 5 bases clipped from V and 5 bases from J, the junction kept 11 bases outside the gene matches.

This rearrangement joins TRBV6-1 to TRBJ1-6, with 9 bases that match TRBD1. Trimming cost V 6 bases and J 5 bases; bases outside gene matches: 5. This CDR3 region has 15 residues. Germline lookup yields CDR1 MNHNS and CDR2 SASEGT. Here the CDR3 DNA reads TGTGCCAGCAGCCAACAGGGGGCAGATAATTCACCCCTCCACTTT. Protein product: CASSQQGADNSPLHF.

The table lists this clonotype with a few counts. V is TRBV10-3 and J is TRBJ1-2, with TRBD1 as a possible D gene (5 bases). This CDR3 spans 15 amino acids. Trimming pared 2 bases from V and 5 bases from J, leaving 15 bases between. Germline CDR1 is ENHRY and CDR2 is SYGVKD. The CDR3 sequence: CAISEVGEERYGYTF. In nucleotides, the CDR3 is TGTGCCATCAGTGAGGTGGGGGAGGAGCGATATGGCTACACCTTC.